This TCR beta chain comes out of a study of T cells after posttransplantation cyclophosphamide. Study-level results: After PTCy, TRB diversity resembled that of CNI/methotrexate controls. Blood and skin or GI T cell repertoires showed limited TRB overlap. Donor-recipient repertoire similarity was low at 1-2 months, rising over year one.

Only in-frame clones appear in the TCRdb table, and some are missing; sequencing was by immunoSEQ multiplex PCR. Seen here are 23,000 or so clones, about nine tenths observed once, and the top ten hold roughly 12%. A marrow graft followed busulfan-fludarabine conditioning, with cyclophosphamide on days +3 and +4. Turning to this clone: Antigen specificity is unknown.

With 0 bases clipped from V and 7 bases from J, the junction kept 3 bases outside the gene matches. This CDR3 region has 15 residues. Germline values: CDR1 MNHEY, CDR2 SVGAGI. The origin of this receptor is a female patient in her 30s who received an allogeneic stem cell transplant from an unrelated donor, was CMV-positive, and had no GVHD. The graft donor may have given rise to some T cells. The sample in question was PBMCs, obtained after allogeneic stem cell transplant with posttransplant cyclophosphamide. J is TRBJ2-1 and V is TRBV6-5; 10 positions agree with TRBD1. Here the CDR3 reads CASSYSADRGNEQFF. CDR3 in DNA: TGTGCCAGCAGTTACTCGGCGGACAGGGGGAATGAGCAGTTCTTC.